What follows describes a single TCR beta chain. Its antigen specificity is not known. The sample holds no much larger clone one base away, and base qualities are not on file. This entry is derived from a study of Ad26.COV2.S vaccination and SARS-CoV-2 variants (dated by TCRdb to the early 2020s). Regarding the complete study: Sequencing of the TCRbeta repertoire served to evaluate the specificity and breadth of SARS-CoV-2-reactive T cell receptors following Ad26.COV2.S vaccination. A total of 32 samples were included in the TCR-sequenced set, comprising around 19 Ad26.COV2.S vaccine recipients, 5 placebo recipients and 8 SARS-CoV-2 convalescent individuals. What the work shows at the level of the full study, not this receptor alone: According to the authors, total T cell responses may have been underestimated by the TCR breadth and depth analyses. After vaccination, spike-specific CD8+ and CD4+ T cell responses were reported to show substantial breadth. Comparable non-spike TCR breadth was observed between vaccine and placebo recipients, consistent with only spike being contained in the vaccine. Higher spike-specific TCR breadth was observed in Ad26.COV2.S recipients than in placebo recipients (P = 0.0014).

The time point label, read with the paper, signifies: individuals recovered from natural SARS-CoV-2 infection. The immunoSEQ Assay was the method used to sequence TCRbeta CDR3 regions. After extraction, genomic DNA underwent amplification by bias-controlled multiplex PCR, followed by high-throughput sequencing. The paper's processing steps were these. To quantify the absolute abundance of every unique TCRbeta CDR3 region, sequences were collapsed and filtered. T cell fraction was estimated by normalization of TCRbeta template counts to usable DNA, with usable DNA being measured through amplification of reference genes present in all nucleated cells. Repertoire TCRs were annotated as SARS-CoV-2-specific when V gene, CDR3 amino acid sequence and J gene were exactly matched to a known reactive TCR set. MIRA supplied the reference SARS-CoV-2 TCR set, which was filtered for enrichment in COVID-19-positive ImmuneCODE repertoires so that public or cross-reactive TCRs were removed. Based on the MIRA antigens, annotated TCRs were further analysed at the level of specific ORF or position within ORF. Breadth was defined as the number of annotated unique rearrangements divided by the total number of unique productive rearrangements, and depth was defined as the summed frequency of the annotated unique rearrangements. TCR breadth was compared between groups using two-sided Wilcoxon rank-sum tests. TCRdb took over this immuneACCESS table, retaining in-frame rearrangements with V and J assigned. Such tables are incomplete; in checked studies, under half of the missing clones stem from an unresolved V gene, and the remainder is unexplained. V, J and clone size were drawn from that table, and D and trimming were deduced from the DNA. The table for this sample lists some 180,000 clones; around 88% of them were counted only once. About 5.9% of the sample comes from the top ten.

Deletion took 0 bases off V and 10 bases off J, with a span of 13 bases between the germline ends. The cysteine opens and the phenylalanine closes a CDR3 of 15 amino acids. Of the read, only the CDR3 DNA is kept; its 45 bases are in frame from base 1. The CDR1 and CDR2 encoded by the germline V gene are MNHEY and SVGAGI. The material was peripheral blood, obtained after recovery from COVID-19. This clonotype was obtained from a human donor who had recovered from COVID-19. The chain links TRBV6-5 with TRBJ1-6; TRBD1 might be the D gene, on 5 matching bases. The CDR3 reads CASSYSWTRGSPLHF. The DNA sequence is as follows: TGTGCCAGCAGTTACTCGTGGACAAGGGGATCACCCCTCCACTTT.